The clone carrying this T cell receptor (beta chain) has only a few counts. Antigen specificity is unknown. TCRdb independently ran MiXCR on the reads; one entry per CDR3 protein. Of about 920,000 distinct CDR3 sequences listed, about 33% are singletons. This sample was included in a study of T cell repertoires in cytomegalovirus infection. Looking at the study overall: Through public TCR beta signatures, both CMV infection and matching HLA type were indicated.

There are 14 residues in the CDR3. Looked up from germline, CDR1 is MNHGY and CDR2 is SAAAGT. V trimming: 10 bases; J trimming: 1 base; junction bases outside the gene matches: 6. The sample in question was cultured CD8+ T cells from PBMCs, obtained from culture after CMV antigen stimulation. This receptor was obtained from a human donor in good health (CMV status not recorded). Some clones in this sample may be carry-over from other donors' samples. This chain joins TRBV6-8 and TRBJ2-5; 10 positions match TRBD2. This CDR3 is CANRRTSGQETQYF. The CDR3 DNA is TGTGCCAACCGGAGGACTAGCGGCCAAGAGACCCAGTACTTC.